One and the same sample provided the 14 T cell receptor beta chains below, sequenced in a study of early T cells in non-severe SARS-CoV-2 infection. TCRdb recomputed calls from the 5' RACE reads with MiXCR, one row per CDR3 protein. Of some 29,000 distinct CDR3 sequences in the sample, approximately 5.2% were seen once. Sequencing was carried out using whole blood. The receptor set was obtained from an adult who was a healthcare worker with PCR-confirmed SARS-CoV-2 infection or an uninfected control (not recorded which).

The sample holds a few counts of this clonotype. This rearrangement joins TRBV18 to TRBJ2-1; 7 bases align to TRBD1. Germline V gene lookup returns CDR1 KGHSH and CDR2 LQKENI. The CDR3 sequence is 15 residues long. V lost 4 bases, J lost 7 bases, and 10 bases stayed unmatched. The CDR3 sequence: CASSRITGVFNEQFF. In DNA, the CDR3 is TGTGCCAGCTCACGGATAACAGGGGTCTTTAATGAGCAGTTCTTC.

This clonotype has only a few counts. V gene TRBV10-3 combines with J gene TRBJ2-3, with 11 bases aligning to TRBD2. Trimming cost V 3 bases and J 6 bases; bases outside gene matches: 17. CDR1 is ENHRY and CDR2 is SYGVKD in the germline V gene. CDR3 length equals 19 residues. The CDR3 spells CAISDLVQLAGAPGDTQYF. CDR3 in DNA: TGTGCCATCAGTGACCTCGTACAACTAGCGGGGGCACCTGGCGATACGCAGTATTTT.

The chain is built from TRBV7-6 and TRBJ2-1, with D unclear. The CDR3 has 14 residues. The V gene lost 5 bases and the J gene lost 9 bases, with 17 bases spanning the gap. Germline V gene data show CDR1 as SGHVS and CDR2 as FNYEAQ. CDR3 protein: CASSADGPWGEQFF. In DNA form, the CDR3 reads TGTGCCAGCAGCGCCGACGGGCCTTGGGGTGAGCAGTTCTTC.

V and J are TRBV25-1 and TRBJ1-1, with a weak D call TRBD1 (5 bases). The V gene's germline CDR1 is MGHDK and CDR2 SYGVNS. CDR3 length: 14 amino acids. Trimming cost V 3 bases and J 5 bases, with 13 bases left between them. The CDR3 region has the DNA TGTGCCAGCAGTGATTGGGGGGAAGGGACTGAAGCTTTCTTT. It translates to CASSDWGEGTEAFF.

This clonotype is classed as medium-sized (0.01 to 0.1%). The chain uses TRBV4-2 and TRBJ2-3, with D unresolved. V shed 3 bases and J shed 6 bases, with 4 bases lying between them. Germline lookup yields CDR1 LGHNA and CDR2 YNFKEQ. This CDR3 has 11 residues. CDR3 coding DNA: TGTGCCAGCAGCCAGGCGGATACGCAGTATTTT. Translation gives CASSQADTQYF.

This clonotype has a count of ten or more. V usage is TRBV7-9 and J usage is TRBJ1-2; 9 bases fit TRBD1. The CDR3 contains 13 residues. Trimming took 7 bases from V and 6 from J; bases not matched to a gene: 6. Germline CDR1 reads SEHNR; CDR2 reads FQNEAQ (reference sequence). The CDR3 here is CASTRDRVDGYTF. In nucleotides, the CDR3 is TGTGCCAGCACCCGGGACAGGGTAGATGGCTACACCTTC.

In its sample, this clonotype was seen many times. The chain has TRBV4-3 and TRBJ2-7; D is ambiguous. V shed 4 bases and J shed 3 bases, with 19 bases lying between them. CDR1 and CDR2 from the germline V gene are LGHNA and YSLEER. The length of the CDR3 is 16 residues. CDR3 bases: TGCGCCAGCAGCCGGGATACACGGACGGCTAACTACGAGCAGTACTTC. This codes for CASSRDTRTANYEQYF.

This clonotype was seen ten or more times. CDR3 sequence reads: CASSWRTSGANEQFF. The DNA for the CDR3 is TGTGCCAGCAGCTGGCGGACTAGCGGGGCCAATGAGCAGTTCTTC. This sequence joins TRBV7-3 and TRBJ2-1; 12 bases align to TRBD2. The CDR3 runs to 15 residues. J was trimmed by 6 bases and V by 4 bases; bases with no gene match: 4. Germline CDR1 SGHTA, CDR2 FQGTGA.

This clonotype was recorded once. The chain employs TRBV24-1 and TRBJ2-5; D is perhaps TRBD2 (6 bases). Deletions cut 5 bases from V and 2 bases from J, with 8 bases between. This CDR3 spans 13 amino acids. In germline, CDR1 is KGHDR, CDR2 SFDVKD. The CDR3 loop reads CATSVSGQETQYF. CDR3 bases: TGTGCCACCAGTGTTAGCGGACAAGAGACCCAGTACTTC.

The chain links TRBV4-2 to TRBJ2-5, with TRBD2 as a possible D gene (7 bases). The germline gives CDR1 LGHNA, CDR2 YNFKEQ. Trimming left V 1 base short and J 2 bases short, with 17 bases between. This CDR3 is 17 amino acids long. CDR3 DNA: TGTGCCAGCAGCCAAGTGAACCTGGGGGGGCGGCAAGAGACCCAGTACTTC. Translating it yields CASSQVNLGGRQETQYF.

In this sample, this clonotype turned up many times. The genes are TRBV18 and TRBJ2-2; 7 bases fit TRBD2. V shed 6 bases and J 3 bases; nucleotides not matched to a gene: 10. Germline assignment: CDR1 KGHSH and CDR2 LQKENI. This CDR3 spans 16 amino acids. This chain's CDR3 is CASSKSSGTDTGELFF. For the CDR3, the DNA is TGTGCCAGCTCGAAATCGAGCGGGACCGACACCGGGGAGCTGTTTTTT. The full variable domain, its missing parts supplied by reference TRBV18 and TRBJ2-2, is NAGVMQNPRHLVRRRGQEARLRCSPMKGHSHVYWYRQLPEEGLKFMVYLQKENIIDESGMPKERFSAEFPKEGPSILRIQQVVRGDSAAYFCASSKSSGTDTGELFFGEGSRLTVL.

This clonotype was recorded many times. CDR3 amino acids: CAWSGGQGDQPQHF. CDR3 in DNA: TGTGCCTGGAGTGGGGGACAGGGGGATCAGCCCCAGCATTTT. J is TRBJ1-5 and V is TRBV30; TRBD1 aligns across 11 bases. The CDR3 has 14 residues. Germline CDR1 and CDR2: GTSNPN and SVGIG (reference sequence). Germline trimming cut 1 base from V and 5 bases from J; bases unmatched to any gene: 1.

The rearrangement uses TRBV3-1 and TRBJ1-2; D perhaps matches TRBD1 (5 bases). From germline, CDR1 is LGHDT and CDR2 YNNKEL (reference sequence). This CDR3 has 12 residues. Trimming left V 1 base short and J 9 bases short, with 9 bases between. The CDR3 loop is CASSQAPGRYTF. DNA of the CDR3: TGTGCCAGCAGCCAAGCACCGGGACGCTACACCTTC.

This rearrangement joins TRBV7-2 to TRBJ1-2; a possible D gene is TRBD1 (5 bases). Germline-derived CDR1 and CDR2 are SGHTA and FQGNSA. The CDR3 runs 13 residues. Trimming stripped 4 bases from V and 10 bases from J, with 16 bases between. In DNA form, the CDR3 reads TGTGCCAGCAGCTGGGGGACCCCGGTGAACTACACCTTC. This codes for CASSWGTPVNYTF.